This T cell receptor (beta chain) was captured by sequencing in a study of blood T cell repertoires in COVID-19. Study in general: Acute and convalescent COVID-19 samples came from the United States, Italy and Spain. T cells, B-cell-depleted T cells, or PBMCs supplied cDNA or gDNA.

The CDR3 is made up of 14 amino acids. With V trimmed by 4 bases and J by 11 bases, 8 bases remained unmatched. Germline-derived CDR1 and CDR2 are SGDLS and YYNGEE. Under the authors' procedure: How many nucleated cells were present was estimated from reference gene primer amplification. Clones were sequenced by immunoSEQ multiplex PCR, and TCRdb holds only the in-frame ones, with some missing. V and J calls and clone size are copied from that table; D and trimming were computed from the DNA. The top ten clones hold 2.5% to 3.5% of a sample with 140,000 to 150,000 clones, 85% to 90% of them seen once.

The origin of this receptor is an older woman with active COVID-19. J is TRBJ1-5 and V is TRBV9; 11 bases are a match to TRBD1. Sequencing was done on a sample of peripheral blood. CDR3 nucleotides: TGTGCCAGCAGCCAGGGGACAGGGGGTTTGTCCCAGCATTTT. Its protein is CASSQGTGGLSQHF.